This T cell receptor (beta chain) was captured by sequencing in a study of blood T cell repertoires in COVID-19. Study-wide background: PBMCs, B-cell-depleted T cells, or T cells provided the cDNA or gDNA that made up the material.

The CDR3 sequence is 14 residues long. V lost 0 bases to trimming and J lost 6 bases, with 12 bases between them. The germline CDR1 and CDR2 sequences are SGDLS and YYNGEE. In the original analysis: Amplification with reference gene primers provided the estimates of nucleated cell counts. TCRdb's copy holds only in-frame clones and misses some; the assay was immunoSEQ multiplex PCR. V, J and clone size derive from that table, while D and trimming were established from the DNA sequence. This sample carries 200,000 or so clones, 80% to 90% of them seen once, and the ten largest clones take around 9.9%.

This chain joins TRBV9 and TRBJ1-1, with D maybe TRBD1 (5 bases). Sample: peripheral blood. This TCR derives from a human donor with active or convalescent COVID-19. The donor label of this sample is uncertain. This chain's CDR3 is CASSVDGQRSEAFF. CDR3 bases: TGTGCCAGCAGCGTAGATGGACAAAGGTCTGAAGCTTTCTTT.